Sequencing of this TCR beta chain was carried out in a study of cytomegalovirus exposure and HLA in healthy donors. CDR1 is SGDLS and CDR2 is YYNGEE in the germline V gene. The V end lost 0 bases, the J end lost 0 bases, and 13 bases lay between the germline ends. The CDR3 is 16 amino acids. PCR employed 60 Vbeta and 13 Jbeta primers. Libraries were prepared by immunoSEQ multiplex PCR; TCRdb keeps only in-frame clonotypes and omits some of them. This table holds 180,000 or so clones, around 76% found once. Sequenced input: PBMCs. The clonotype was recovered from a middle-aged man in good health and CMV-seronegative. The V and J genes are TRBV9 and TRBJ2-7; possibly TRBD2 for D (5 bases). The chain's CDR3 is CASSVEVGGYSYEQYF. CDR3 DNA: TGTGCCAGCAGCGTAGAAGTAGGCGGGTACTCCTACGAGCAGTACTTC.